The 28 T cell receptor beta chains in this list originate from one sample, sequenced in a study of control samples from healthy donors and cancer patients. Sequencing used immunoSEQ multiplex PCR; TCRdb keeps in-frame clones, though not all of them. The sample lists tens of thousands of clones, over 65% occurring once. Source material: formalin-fixed, paraffin-embedded tissue. The receptors come from a male donor with melanoma.

The J gene is TRBJ1-1, the V gene TRBV9; 7 bases fit TRBD1. Germline V gene sequence: CDR1 SGDLS, CDR2 YYNGEE. V was pared by 4 bases and J by 3 bases, with 9 bases of the junction left unmatched. The CDR3 is 15 residues long. The CDR3 sequence is CASSPQSGGYTEAFF. CDR3 nucleotide sequence: TGTGCCAGCAGCCCCCAATCAGGGGGTTACACTGAAGCTTTCTTT.

The chain recombines TRBV6-5 with TRBJ2-1; D possibly corresponds to TRBD2 (5 bases). This CDR3 region has 15 residues. Germline loops: CDR1 MNHEY, CDR2 SVGAGI. V was pared by 0 bases and J by 3 bases, with 9 bases between. The CDR3 here is CASSYSTGLYNEQFF. CDR3 DNA: TGTGCCAGCAGTTACTCGACTGGACTCTACAATGAGCAGTTCTTC.

The V call is TRBV10-3, the J call TRBJ2-3; 7 bases agree with TRBD2. V lost 3 bases, J lost 3 bases, and 6 bases stayed unmatched. From germline, CDR1 is ENHRY and CDR2 SYGVKD. The CDR3 totals 15 residues. The CDR3, as DNA: TGTGCCATCAGTGAATCGCGGGAGAAAACAGATACGCAGTATTTT. Translating gives CAISESREKTDTQYF.

With regard to this clone: It is unclear where the CDR3 begins or ends on the DNA, so no DNA is shown, and the CDR3 is as TCRdb lists it. The chain has TRBV21-1 and TRBJ2-5; the table's D call, TRBD1, was not checked against the DNA. TRBV21-1 is a pseudogene locus. From its first to its last residue, the CDR3 has 18 amino acids. This CDR3 is CASSPPVGTGTVRETQYF.

The chain joins TRBV19 to TRBJ1-1; 11 bases are shared with TRBD1. The CDR3 contains 15 residues. CDR1 LNHDA and CDR2 SQIVND come from the germline V gene (reference sequence). V trimming: 6 bases; J trimming: 3 bases; junction bases outside the gene matches: 6. CDR3 nucleotide sequence: TGTGCCAGTAGGCTTCCGGGACAGGGGGACACTGAAGCTTTCTTT. Translation: CASRLPGQGDTEAFF.

The chain couples TRBV19 to TRBJ2-2; 12 bases are shared with TRBD2. CDR3 size: 15 residues. J was trimmed by 4 bases and V by 5 bases; bases with no gene match: 2. Germline-derived CDR1 and CDR2 are LNHDA and SQIVND (reference sequence). The CDR3 coding sequence is TGTGCCAGTAGTGCGGGACTAGCGGGCACCGGGGAGCTGTTTTTT. Translated, it gives CASSAGLAGTGELFF.

The V and J genes are TRBV9 and TRBJ2-3; 7 bases align to TRBD2. The V segment lost 0 bases and the J segment 1 base; nucleotides outside the gene matches: 5. Germline V CDR1 and CDR2: SGDLS, YYNGEE. The CDR3 contains 16 residues. CDR3 in amino acids: CASSVVGGGGTDTQYF. DNA of the CDR3: TGTGCCAGCAGCGTAGTGGGGGGAGGGGGCACAGATACGCAGTATTTT.

The genes are TRBV5-4 and TRBJ2-1; D gene uncertain. Germline CDR1 SGHNT, CDR2 YYREEE (reference sequence). Trimming cost V 4 bases and J 5 bases, with 10 bases left between them. The CDR3 runs to 13 residues. The CDR3 spells CASSPRLDNEQFF. CDR3 nucleotides: TGTGCCAGCAGCCCCCGACTTGACAATGAGCAGTTCTTC.

The V and J genes are TRBV28 and TRBJ1-4, with 9 nucleotides matching TRBD1. The CDR3 runs to 14 residues. V lost 8 bases and J lost 5; bases outside the gene matches: 6. Germline CDR1 and CDR2: MDHEN and SYDVKM. The CDR3 DNA reads TGTGCCAGCGGACAGGGGAGCGTAAATGAAAAACTGTTTTTT. It is translated as CASGQGSVNEKLFF.

The V gene is TRBV19, the J gene TRBJ2-7, with D possibly TRBD2 on 5 matching bases. Germline lookup yields CDR1 LNHDA and CDR2 SQIVND (reference sequence). The CDR3 contains 15 residues. V lost 5 bases and J lost 2, with 16 bases in between. This chain's CDR3 is CASSPTLDGTYEQYF. The DNA for the CDR3 is TGTGCCAGTAGTCCCACCCTGGACGGGACCTACGAGCAGTACTTC.

V usage is TRBV2 and J usage is TRBJ1-6, with no clear D. Germline values: CDR1 SNHLY, CDR2 FYNNEI. Trimming stripped 2 bases from V and 7 bases from J, with 12 bases between. The CDR3 is 15 amino acids. CDR3 residues: CASSESGIPNSPLHF. In DNA, the CDR3 is TGTGCCAGCAGTGAAAGCGGAATCCCCAATTCACCCCTCCACTTT.

The chain employs TRBV5-1 and TRBJ1-6; D perhaps matches TRBD1 (5 bases). The CDR3 consists of 14 residues. Germline CDR1 is SGHRS and CDR2 is YFSETQ. Deletions cut 0 bases from V and 14 bases from J, with 15 bases between. CDR3 coding DNA: TGCGCCAGCAGCTTGGGAGTTTTGCAGGGAACCCTCCACTTT. It yields the protein CASSLGVLQGTLHF.

This clone was counted a single time. The CDR3 is CASSSRPKGSPLGYTF. In DNA form, the CDR3 reads TGTGCCAGCAGTTCCCGCCCGAAGGGCAGTCCCCTTGGCTACACCTTC. This sequence joins TRBV2 and TRBJ1-2; D gene uncertain. There are 16 residues in the CDR3. Per germline, CDR1 SNHLY and CDR2 FYNNEI. V was shortened by 5 bases and J by 7 bases, with 23 bases between the two germline ends.

This chain connects TRBV12-3 or TRBV12-4 to TRBJ2-3; D unresolved. V was trimmed by 4 bases and J by 2 bases, leaving 1 base between them. The CDR3 totals 11 residues. CDR3 sequence reads: CASSYTDTQYF. CDR3 DNA: TGTGCCAGCAGTTACACAGATACGCAGTATTTT.

This clone has a handful of counts. V and J are TRBV6-6 and TRBJ2-7, with a weak D call TRBD1 (6 bases). The germline gives CDR1 MNHNY, CDR2 SVGAGI (reference sequence). Deletions cut 6 bases from V and 0 bases from J, with 12 bases between. The CDR3 has 14 residues. The CDR3 sequence is CASRTQGSSYEQYF. Here the CDR3 DNA reads TGTGCCAGCAGGACCCAGGGGAGCTCCTACGAGCAGTACTTC.

On this clone itself: One end of the junction does not line up with germline, which may come from a read error. This specimen includes other DNA sequences encoding the same CDR3. The J gene is TRBJ1-2, the V gene TRBV28; a possible D gene is TRBD1 (5 bases). CDR1 and CDR2 (germline): MDHEN, SYDVKM. The CDR3 loop spans 15 amino acids. CDR3 DNA: TGTGCCAGCAGAAACACCCTGACAGCTAATTATGGCTACACCTTC. Translating it yields CASRNTLTANYGYTF.

The rearrangement uses TRBV11-2 and TRBJ2-5, with D unclear. Trimming cost V 2 bases and J 5 bases, with 9 bases left between them. CDR3 length: 13 residues. Germline V CDR1 and CDR2: SGHAT, FQNNGV. CDR3 sequence (DNA): TGTGCCAGCAGCTTAACCACAGCGGAGACCCAGTACTTC. This sequence encodes CASSLTTAETQYF.

This clone was observed a handful of times. The chain is built from TRBV6-1 and TRBJ1-6; TRBD1 aligns across 8 bases. The CDR3 sequence is 13 residues long. The J segment lost 9 bases and the V segment lost 3 bases, leaving 1 base of the junction unmatched. Germline V gene sequence: CDR1 MNHNS, CDR2 SASEGT. The CDR3 nucleotides read TGTGCCAGCAGTGAGACAGGGGTTTCACCCCTCCACTTT. Translating gives CASSETGVSPLHF.

V and J are TRBV7-3 and TRBJ2-1; 14 bases are shared with TRBD2. Trimming took 4 bases from V and 8 from J; bases not matched to a gene: 1. CDR3 length: 14 amino acids. Looked up from germline, CDR1 is SGHTA and CDR2 is FQGTGA. CDR3 DNA sequence: TGTGCCAGCAGCTCGGGACTAGCGGGAGATGAGCAGTTCTTC. It specifies CASSSGLAGDEQFF.

This clone was counted only a few times. The chain links TRBV18 to TRBJ2-5, with 7 nucleotides matching TRBD1. Germline-derived CDR1 and CDR2 are KGHSH and LQKENI. Germline trimming cut 6 bases from V and 4 bases from J; bases unmatched to any gene: 11. CDR3 size: 15 residues. CDR3 protein: CASSPPRTGGETQYF. The CDR3 DNA follows: TGTGCCAGCTCCCCCCCCCGGACAGGAGGAGAGACCCAGTACTTC.

The genes are TRBV28 and TRBJ2-7, with D possibly being TRBD1 (5 bases). The CDR3 sequence is 12 residues long. The germline gives CDR1 MDHEN, CDR2 SYDVKM. Trimming left V 6 bases short and J 3 bases short, with 9 bases between. CDR3 residues: CASRDTFYEQYF. DNA for the CDR3: TGTGCCAGCAGGGACACCTTCTACGAGCAGTACTTC.

This chain links TRBV4-1 with TRBJ2-7; no firm D call. This CDR3 is 14 amino acids long. Germline lookup yields CDR1 MGHRA and CDR2 YSYEKL. Deletions cut 1 base from V and 5 bases from J, with 12 bases between. Here the CDR3 DNA reads TGCGCCAGCAGCCAAGTGGGTGGGATGGACGAGCAGTACTTC. Translation gives CASSQVGGMDEQYF.

This clone has just a few counts. The rearrangement joins TRBV12-3 or TRBV12-4 to TRBJ2-7; 9 bases match TRBD1. This CDR3 has 13 amino acids. V was clipped by 5 bases and J by 7 bases; unmatched bases: 6. The DNA for the CDR3 is TGTGCCAGCAGTCCCGGACAGGGGTGGGAGCAGTACTTC. Translating it yields CASSPGQGWEQYF.

V gene TRBV27 combines with J gene TRBJ2-7, with 7 bases that match TRBD1. V lost 8 bases, J lost 5 bases, and 21 bases stayed unmatched. In germline, CDR1 is MNHEY, CDR2 SMNVEV (reference sequence). The CDR3 is made up of 17 amino acids. CDR3 DNA: TGTGCCAGCGGACTTAGGAGCGCGAGGGGACAGCCTGACGAGCAGTACTTC. Protein product: CASGLRSARGQPDEQYF.

The table lists this clone with a count of one. The V and J genes are TRBV7-9 and TRBJ2-1; D may be TRBD1 (6 bases). V lost 0 bases, J lost 7 bases, and 7 bases lay in between. The CDR3 spans 13 residues. Germline CDR1 reads SEHNR; CDR2 reads FQNEAQ (reference sequence). CDR3 sequence (DNA): TGTGCCAGCAGCTTAGCCAGGGGTAATGAGCAGTTCTTC. Its protein is CASSLARGNEQFF.

The chain uses TRBV6-6 and TRBJ1-2; 9 bases are a match to TRBD1. Losses at the gene ends were 4 bases for V and 7 bases for J; bases not matched to a gene: 10. The CDR3 length is 15 residues. The germline V gene has CDR1 MNHNY and CDR2 SVGAGI (reference sequence). CDR3 bases: TGTGCCAGCAGTTTTACCGGGACAGGGAGCTCTGGCTACACCTTC. Residues: CASSFTGTGSSGYTF.

V gene TRBV6-5 combines with J gene TRBJ2-1; D gene unclear. Trimming removed 6 bases at V and 4 bases at J, with 10 bases between. The germline CDR1 and CDR2 sequences are MNHEY and SVGAGI. The length of the CDR3 is 13 residues. CDR3 residues: CASRRTEYNEQFF. Written as DNA, the CDR3 is TGTGCCAGCAGGCGAACAGAATACAATGAGCAGTTCTTC.

The chain couples TRBV6-1 to TRBJ2-7; D is unresolved. CDR1 is MNHNS and CDR2 is SASEGT in the germline V gene. V shed 2 bases and J shed 3 bases, with 8 bases lying between them. CDR3 length: 13 residues. The CDR3 reads CASSELGIYEQYF. In DNA form, the CDR3 reads TGTGCCAGCAGTGAACTCGGCATCTACGAGCAGTACTTC.